Below, 23 T cell receptor beta chains from the same sample are listed, as sequenced in a study of blood T cell repertoires in COVID-19. Libraries were prepared by immunoSEQ multiplex PCR; TCRdb keeps only in-frame clonotypes and omits some of them. The sample includes over 200,000 clones, 84% seen only once; the top ten take about 2.3%. The specimen was peripheral blood. All receptors derive from a man aged 35-49 years who had recovered from COVID-19.

The V and J genes are TRBV6-5 and TRBJ1-1; no definite D call. The germline V gene encodes CDR1 MNHEY and CDR2 SVGAGI. This CDR3 comprises 12 residues. Between the trimmed V and J ends, which lost 8 bases and 4 bases, there was a span of 11 bases. In nucleotides, the CDR3 is TGTGCCAGCTGGAGGGAGTTCACTGAAGCTTTCTTT. Translated, it gives CASWREFTEAFF.

The V gene is TRBV18, the J gene TRBJ2-7, with TRBD1 matching over 7 bases. Looked up from germline, CDR1 is KGHSH and CDR2 is LQKENI. The CDR3 runs to 15 residues. Trimming took 2 bases from V and 0 from J; bases not matched to a gene: 4. In DNA form, the CDR3 reads TGTGCCAGCTCACCAGACAGGGAAAGCTCCTACGAGCAGTACTTC. Translated, it gives CASSPDRESSYEQYF.

This clone has only one observation. The chain carries TRBV5-4 and TRBJ1-6; the match to TRBD1 covers 9 bases. CDR3 length: 14 residues. Trimming took 4 bases from V and 5 from J; bases not matched to a gene: 1. Germline lookup yields CDR1 SGHNT and CDR2 YYREEE (reference sequence). CDR3 sequence: CASSRDRDNSPLHF. DNA for the CDR3: TGTGCCAGCAGCAGGGACAGGGATAATTCACCCCTCCACTTT.

The chain links TRBV2 to TRBJ2-1; no definite D call. The CDR3 consists of 15 residues. V was trimmed by 7 bases and J by 0 bases, leaving 13 bases between them. Looked up from germline, CDR1 is SNHLY and CDR2 is FYNNEI. The CDR3 loop is CASKSVRNSYNEQFF. The CDR3 DNA reads as TGTGCCAGCAAATCGGTGCGGAACTCCTACAATGAGCAGTTCTTC. The variable domain in full, with the rest retrieved from reference TRBV2 and TRBJ2-1, is EPEVTQTPSHQVTQMGQEVILRCVPISNHLYFYWYRQILGQKVEFLVSFYNNEISEKSEIFDDQFSVERPDGSNFTLKIRSTKLEDSAMYFCASKSVRNSYNEQFFGPGTRLTVL.

The chain employs TRBV18 and TRBJ2-7; TRBD2 aligns across 10 bases. The CDR3 is 16 residues long. Germline lookup yields CDR1 KGHSH and CDR2 LQKENI. Trimming at V came to 1 base and at J to 5 bases, leaving 8 bases not matched to a gene. CDR3 sequence reads: CASSPRSLAGVNEQYF. DNA for the CDR3: TGTGCCAGCTCACCACGATCTCTAGCGGGAGTAAACGAGCAGTACTTC.

This clone occurred a few times. The V gene is TRBV7-9, the J gene TRBJ2-2; weak D call: TRBD1 (5 bases). The CDR3 has 14 amino acids. Trimming removed 5 bases at V and 1 base at J, with 8 bases between. CDR1 and CDR2 (germline): SEHNR, FQNEAQ (reference sequence). CDR3 loop: CASSPRVNTGELFF. CDR3 bases: TGTGCCAGCAGCCCCAGGGTGAACACCGGGGAGCTGTTTTTT.

This clone was recorded once. The DNA for the CDR3 is TGTGCCAGCAGCTTGGGACCGATAGCCCTCTACGAGCAGTACTTC. It translates to CASSLGPIALYEQYF. The gene calls are TRBV5-8 and TRBJ2-7; D not resolved. Trimming shortened V by 0 bases and J by 3 bases, and 13 bases separated the two germline ends. Germline CDR1 SGHTS, CDR2 YDEGEE. The CDR3 is 15 amino acids. Based on the CDR3 plus reference TRBV5-8 and TRBJ2-7, the full variable domain is EAGVTQSPTHLIKTRGQQATLRCSPISGHTSVYWYQQALGLGLQFLLWYDEGEERNRGNFPPRFSGRQFPNYSSELNVNALELEDSALYLCASSLGPIALYEQYFGPGTRLTVT.

This clone showed up just once. This chain links TRBV5-1 with TRBJ1-2; maybe TRBD1 (5 bases). V was cut by 2 bases and J by 5 bases, with 10 bases left in between. Per germline, CDR1 SGHRS and CDR2 YFSETQ. The CDR3 is made up of 13 amino acids. The chain's CDR3 is CASSLGDRYGYTF. As DNA, the CDR3 is TGCGCCAGCAGCTTAGGTGACAGATATGGCTACACCTTC.

In DNA, the CDR3 is TGTGCCAGCAGGAAACCTGCAGGGGGCTCTGGGGCCAACGTCCTGACTTTC. Protein: CASRKPAGGSGANVLTF. This sequence joins TRBV7-9 and TRBJ2-6; 7 bases match TRBD1. The CDR3 spans 17 residues. Trimming cost V 6 bases and J 0 bases; bases outside gene matches: 8. Germline CDR1 SEHNR, CDR2 FQNEAQ (reference sequence).

In regard to this clone: This specimen includes other DNA sequences encoding the same CDR3. The CDR3 DNA reads as TGCGCCAGCAGCCACGACAGGGTTATGAACACTGAAGCTTTCTTT. It codes for CASSHDRVMNTEAFF. This chain connects TRBV4-3 to TRBJ1-1; 7 bases are shared with TRBD1. CDR3 length: 15 amino acids. Per the germline V gene, CDR1 is LGHNA and CDR2 is YSLEER. V was pared by 3 bases and J by 0 bases, with 4 bases of the junction left unmatched.

This chain joins TRBV7-2 and TRBJ2-7, with D possibly being TRBD1 (6 bases). V shed 5 bases and J shed 6 bases, with 17 bases lying between them. The CDR3 is 14 residues long. The germline V gene has CDR1 SGHTA and CDR2 FQGNSA. The CDR3 DNA sequence: TGTGCCAGCAGCCCCCGGACAGCCTCCGTCGAGCAGTACTTC. As protein: CASSPRTASVEQYF.

The V call is TRBV2, the J call TRBJ2-7; 8 bases line up with TRBD1. CDR3 length: 16 residues. CDR1 is SNHLY and CDR2 is FYNNEI in the germline V gene. V shed 2 bases and J 3 bases; nucleotides not matched to a gene: 9. The CDR3 loop reads CASSEPATGGGYEQYF. The DNA of the CDR3 is TGTGCCAGCAGTGAACCTGCCACAGGGGGAGGCTACGAGCAGTACTTC.

This clone has a single count. V and J are TRBV15 and TRBJ2-2; tentatively, D is TRBD1 (6 bases). The germline CDR1 and CDR2 sequences are LNHNV and YYDKDF (reference sequence). The CDR3 loop spans 14 amino acids. The V and J ends lost 6 bases and 2 bases respectively, with 10 bases between them. The CDR3 reads CATSPDSNTGELFF. The CDR3 DNA is TGTGCCACCAGTCCGGACAGCAACACCGGGGAGCTGTTTTTT.

The V gene is TRBV7-9, the J gene TRBJ1-3, with D possibly being TRBD1 (5 bases). The germline V gene has CDR1 SEHNR and CDR2 FQNEAQ (reference sequence). This CDR3 has 13 residues. V lost 6 bases and J 4 bases, leaving 10 bases between the germline ends. CDR3 in amino acids: CASRQGVGNTIYF. Here the CDR3 DNA reads TGTGCCAGCAGGCAGGGTGTGGGAAACACCATATATTTT.

The chain employs TRBV7-2 and TRBJ2-3; D is unclear. The V gene lost 0 bases and the J gene lost 6 bases, with 4 bases spanning the gap. CDR3 length equals 12 residues. Germline CDR1 is SGHTA and CDR2 is FQGNSA. The CDR3 spells CASSLAPDTQYF. CDR3 bases: TGTGCCAGCAGCTTAGCTCCTGATACGCAGTATTTT. Using reference TRBV7-2 and TRBJ2-3 for the parts outside the CDR3, the full variable domain is GAGVSQSPSNKVTEKGKDVELRCDPISGHTALYWYRQSLGQGLEFLIYFQGNSAPDKSGLPSDRFSAERTGGSVSTLTIQRTQQEDSAVYLCASSLAPDTQYFGPGTRLTVL.

This clone was counted once. The CDR3 nucleotides read TGTGCCAGCAGCTTAGATAGAACAGGCGAGCAGTACTTC. Protein product: CASSLDRTGEQYF. V and J are TRBV11-2 and TRBJ2-7; possibly TRBD1 for D (5 bases). This CDR3 has 13 amino acids. CDR1 and CDR2 from the germline V gene are SGHAT and FQNNGV. The ends were cut back, 0 bases at V and 6 bases at J, with 9 bases in the middle. Full variable domain (rest looked up from reference TRBV11-2 and TRBJ2-7): EAGVAQSPRYKIIEKRQSVAFWCNPISGHATLYWYQQILGQGPKLLIQFQNNGVVDDSQLPKDRFSAERLKGVDSTLKIQPAKLEDSAVYLCASSLDRTGEQYFGPGTRLTVT.

This chain joins TRBV7-2 and TRBJ2-3; 7 bases are a match to TRBD1. The germline V gene has CDR1 SGHTA and CDR2 FQGNSA. The CDR3 consists of 16 residues. V was clipped by 2 bases and J by 5 bases; unmatched bases: 10. CDR3 in amino acids: CASSLWGRQGGDTQYF. CDR3 coding DNA: TGTGCCAGCAGCTTATGGGGAAGACAGGGTGGAGATACGCAGTATTTT.

V gene TRBV28 combines with J gene TRBJ1-2; TRBD1 matches 11 bases. V was pared by 5 bases and J by 4 bases, with 12 bases of the junction left unmatched. The CDR3 covers 17 residues. CDR1 is MDHEN and CDR2 is SYDVKM in the germline V gene. The CDR3 coding sequence is TGTGCCAGCAGTCCCCGGACAGGGGGCGCGCATCGCTATGGCTACACCTTC. As protein: CASSPRTGGAHRYGYTF.

This clone was seen just once. Distinct nucleotide sequences in the sample also encode this CDR3. The chain joins TRBV7-2 to TRBJ1-1; 9 bases are shared with TRBD1. This CDR3 has 14 amino acids. CDR1 is SGHTA, CDR2 FQGNSA, per germline. Unmatched junction bases numbered 6, after V lost 6 bases and J lost 4 bases. The CDR3, as DNA: TGTGCCAGCAGTTCCGGGACAGGGTTCACTGAAGCTTTCTTT. Translation gives CASSSGTGFTEAFF.

This CDR3 reads CATSVGAGEIRMQYF. In DNA, the CDR3 is TGTGCCACCAGTGTTGGGGCGGGGGAAATAAGGATGCAGTACTTC. The rearrangement uses TRBV24-1 and TRBJ2-7; 7 bases map to TRBD2. CDR3 size: 15 residues. V lost 5 bases, J lost 9 bases, and 15 bases stayed unmatched. Germline V gene lookup returns CDR1 KGHDR and CDR2 SFDVKD.

The chain is built from TRBV4-1 and TRBJ2-2; 7 bases are a match to TRBD1. The CDR3 covers 16 residues. CDR1 and CDR2 from the germline V gene are MGHRA and YSYEKL. Trimming cost V 4 bases and J 4 bases; bases outside gene matches: 9. The CDR3 sequence is CASSRDRATGTGELFF. CDR3 in DNA: TGCGCCAGCAGCCGAGACAGGGCCACAGGCACCGGGGAGCTGTTTTTT.

The chain combines TRBV4-1 with TRBJ2-7; 7 positions match TRBD1. CDR3 size: 16 residues. The trim removed 0 bases at V and 2 bases at J, leaving 7 bases unmatched. CDR1 MGHRA and CDR2 YSYEKL come from the germline V gene. The CDR3 coding sequence is TGCGCCAGCAGCCAAGAGACAGGGTTAGCGACCTACGAGCAGTACTTC. Encoded protein: CASSQETGLATYEQYF.

This chain links TRBV3-1 (or the pseudogene TRBV3-2) with TRBJ1-4; 9 bases agree with TRBD1. Losses at the gene ends were 4 bases for V and 6 bases for J; bases not matched to a gene: 12. Germline CDR1 is LGHDT and CDR2 is YNNKEL (reference sequence). The CDR3 runs to 17 residues. The CDR3 is CASSPGQGWKGYEKLFF. The CDR3 region has the DNA TGTGCCAGCAGCCCCGGACAGGGGTGGAAAGGGTATGAAAAACTGTTTTTT.